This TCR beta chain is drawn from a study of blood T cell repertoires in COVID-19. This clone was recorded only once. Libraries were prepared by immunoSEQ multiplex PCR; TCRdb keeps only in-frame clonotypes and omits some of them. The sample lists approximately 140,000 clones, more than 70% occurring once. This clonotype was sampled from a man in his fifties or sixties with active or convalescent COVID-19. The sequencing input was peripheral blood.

The CDR3 DNA is TGTGCCAGCAGCTTAATGGGCGGAAACACCATATATTTT. This gives the protein CASSLMGGNTIYF. This chain links TRBV7-2 with TRBJ1-3, with D unresolved. V was trimmed by 2 bases and J by 4 bases, leaving 6 bases between them. The length of the CDR3 is 13 residues. The V gene's germline CDR1 is SGHTA and CDR2 FQGNSA.